The 19 T cell receptor beta chains below were found in one sample sequenced in a study of CD8+CD57+ T cells in acquired aplastic anemia. Profiling of TCR beta VDJ combinations and CDR3 sequences used genomic DNA as template. TCRdb ran MiXCR on the reads and lists one entry per CDR3 protein. The sample consists of some 240,000 distinct CDR3 sequences, 34% of them appearing once. Sequenced sample: sorted CD4+, CD8+, or CD8+CD57+ T cells (not recorded which) from PBMCs. The receptor set was obtained from a human donor in good health, serving as a control.

There are many counts of this clonotype. The chain has TRBV19 and TRBJ1-1; D is perhaps TRBD1 (6 bases). The CDR3 length is 10 residues. Germline assignment: CDR1 LNHDA and CDR2 SQIVND (reference sequence). Written as DNA, the CDR3 is TGTGGGGGGCTAGACACTGAAGCTTTCTTT. It specifies CGGLDTEAFF.

The rearrangement links TRBV6-1 to TRBJ2-2; D gene ambiguous. The CDR3 runs 16 residues. Germline V gives CDR1 MNHNS, CDR2 SASEGT. Trimming stripped 1 base from V and 2 bases from J, with 11 bases between. Here the CDR3 reads CASSEGASLNTGELFF. In DNA form, the CDR3 reads TGTGCCAGCAGTGAAGGGGCATCTCTCAACACCGGGGAGCTGTTTTTT.

This clonotype was seen more than once but under ten times. The chain combines TRBV6-1 with TRBJ2-3, with D possibly being TRBD1 (5 bases). The ends were cut back, 10 bases at V and 2 bases at J, with 19 bases in the middle. Per germline, CDR1 MNHNS and CDR2 SASEGT. This CDR3 is built from 15 residues. The CDR3 nucleotides are TGTGCCACCAGCGAAGCAGGGATCAACACAGATACGCAGTATTTT. This gives the protein CATSEAGINTDTQYF.

To note about this clonotype: The junction departs from germline at one end; a sequencing error may be responsible. The chain has TRBV11-1 and TRBJ1-5, with D unresolved. Germline V gene sequence: CDR1 SGHAT, CDR2 FQDESV (reference sequence). The CDR3 spans 17 residues. The CDR3 here is CAGSFKTPAHSNQPQHF. The CDR3 DNA reads as TGTGCCGGCAGCTTTAAAACTCCCGCCCATAGCAATCAGCCCCAGCATTTT.

This clonotype was seen only a few times. V and J are TRBV4-1 and TRBJ1-3, with unresolved D. The CDR3 is 15 residues long. V was cut by 0 bases and J by 5 bases, with 11 bases left in between. The V gene's germline CDR1 is MGHRA and CDR2 YSYEKL. The CDR3 nucleotides are TGCGCCAGCAGCCAAGATTCGGGGTTTCGAAACACCATATATTTT. It encodes CASSQDSGFRNTIYF.

There are many counts of this clonotype. The CDR3 loop reads CASSEAGQGRYEQYF. CDR3 nucleotides: TGTGCCAGCAGTGAAGCGGGACAGGGCCGATACGAGCAGTACTTC. The rearrangement uses TRBV6-1 and TRBJ2-7; TRBD1 matches at 9 bases. Germline V lookup: CDR1 MNHNS, CDR2 SASEGT. The CDR3 spans 15 residues. J was trimmed by 4 bases and V by 0 bases; bases with no gene match: 4.

This clonotype was counted many times. The chain has TRBV2 and TRBJ1-6, with a weak D call TRBD1 (5 bases). There are 17 residues in the CDR3. Germline V gives CDR1 SNHLY, CDR2 FYNNEI. V lost 2 bases, J lost 0 bases, and 11 bases lay in between. The CDR3 DNA sequence: TGTGCCAGCAGTGAAAGGGGCCCGAGCTCCTATAATTCACCCCTCCACTTT. It encodes CASSERGPSSYNSPLHF.

V is TRBV4-2 and J is TRBJ2-3, with D perhaps TRBD1 (6 bases). Trimming removed 6 bases from V and 0 bases from J, with 16 bases in between. Germline V gives CDR1 LGHNA, CDR2 YNFKEQ. The CDR3 totals 16 residues. The CDR3: CASSWRGGLSTDTQYF. The CDR3 DNA is TGTGCCAGCAGTTGGAGAGGGGGATTGAGCACAGATACGCAGTATTTT.

This clonotype was recorded at least ten times. This chain links TRBV19 with TRBJ1-2, with 7 positions matching TRBD1. CDR3 size: 16 residues. V shed 4 bases, J shed 7 bases, and the junction held 15 bases outside the gene matches. Germline CDR1 and CDR2: LNHDA and SQIVND (reference sequence). Here the CDR3 reads CASSTRQGIFGPGYTF. CDR3 nucleotide sequence: TGTGCCAGTAGTACTCGACAGGGCATTTTTGGTCCTGGCTACACCTTC.

Ten or more counts support this clonotype. The CDR3 DNA reads TGCGCCAGCAGTGAATGGGGGGACACTGCTAACTATGGCTACACCTTC. Its translation: CASSEWGDTANYGYTF. V usage is TRBV10-2 and J usage is TRBJ1-2; D perhaps matches TRBD1 (6 bases). The CDR3 is made up of 16 amino acids. Germline loops: CDR1 WSHSY, CDR2 SAAADI. V was trimmed by 3 bases and J by 0 bases, leaving 14 bases between them.

The DNA for the CDR3 is TGTGCCAGCTCCTCCCAGGGTTCTCAAGAGACCCAGTACTTC. Protein sequence: CASSSQGSQETQYF. The J gene is TRBJ2-5, the V gene TRBV2; D is possibly TRBD1 (5 bases). Trimming took off 8 bases at V and 2 bases at J, with 15 bases between the two ends. Germline V CDR1 and CDR2: SNHLY, FYNNEI. There are 14 residues in the CDR3.

Regarding this clonotype: A much larger clone differs by one base, so this may be a read error. V is TRBV19 and J is TRBJ2-1, with 12 bases that match TRBD2. Germline lookup yields CDR1 LNHDA and CDR2 SQIVND (reference sequence). This CDR3 comprises 17 residues. The CDR3 DNA is TGTGCCAGTAGTACCCCGCCTAGCGGGAGGGCCTCCAATGGGCAGTTCTTC. Translated: CASSTPPSGRASNGQFF. Variable domain in full (rest from reference TRBV19 and TRBJ2-1): DGGITQSPKYLFRKEGQNVTLSCEQNLNHDAMYWYRQDPGQGLRLIYYSQIVNDFQKGDIAEGYSVSREKKESFPLTVTSAQKNPTAFYLCASSTPPSGRASNGQFFGPGTRLTVL.

This clonotype has just a few counts. The chain couples TRBV5-5 to TRBJ2-7; 14 nucleotides match TRBD2. CDR3 length: 15 amino acids. The germline gives CDR1 SGHKS, CDR2 YYEKEE (reference sequence). V was pared by 1 base and J by 4 bases, with 1 base of the junction left unmatched. The CDR3 protein is CASSLRTSGRYEQYF. The CDR3 bases are TGTGCCAGCAGCTTGCGGACTAGCGGGAGGTACGAGCAGTACTTC.

This clonotype was found many times. The rearrangement joins TRBV19 to TRBJ1-3, with 9 bases aligning to TRBD1. The CDR3 sequence is 17 residues long. Germline-derived CDR1 and CDR2 are LNHDA and SQIVND (reference sequence). V trimming: 3 bases; J trimming: 2 bases; junction bases outside the gene matches: 8. DNA of the CDR3: TGTGCCAGTAGTATGCTTTGGGACAGGGACCCTGGAAACACCATATATTTT. Encoded protein: CASSMLWDRDPGNTIYF. Full variable domain (rest looked up from reference TRBV19 and TRBJ1-3): DGGITQSPKYLFRKEGQNVTLSCEQNLNHDAMYWYRQDPGQGLRLIYYSQIVNDFQKGDIAEGYSVSREKKESFPLTVTSAQKNPTAFYLCASSMLWDRDPGNTIYFGEGSWLTVV.

The V call is TRBV25-1, the J call TRBJ1-4; the D is unclear. CDR3 length equals 15 residues. V lost 4 bases and J 5 bases, leaving 14 bases between the germline ends. CDR1 is MGHDK, CDR2 SYGVNS, per germline. CDR3 sequence reads: CASSGLDRWNEKLFF. CDR3 coding DNA: TGTGCCAGCAGTGGCCTCGATAGATGGAATGAAAAACTGTTTTTT.

The V gene is TRBV7-6, the J gene TRBJ1-2; 8 nucleotides align to TRBD1. The CDR3 spans 16 residues. Looked up from germline, CDR1 is SGHVS and CDR2 is FNYEAQ. V dropped 5 bases and J dropped 4; count of bases not matched to a gene: 12. The CDR3 DNA is TGTGCCAGCAGCCAAGACAGGGGAGGTTATTCCTATGGCTACACCTTC. It is translated as CASSQDRGGYSYGYTF.

This clonotype is medium-sized within its sample. This chain uses TRBV25-1 with TRBJ1-4; D is possibly TRBD1 (5 bases). The CDR3 sequence is 17 residues long. CDR1 is MGHDK and CDR2 is SYGVNS in the germline V gene. The ends were cut back, 0 bases at V and 6 bases at J, with 17 bases in the middle. The chain's CDR3 is CASSEYIVGRDYEKLFF. The CDR3 DNA reads as TGTGCCAGCAGTGAATATATTGTCGGCAGGGACTATGAAAAACTGTTTTTT.

In this sample, this clonotype turned up many times. The chain recombines TRBV11-2 with TRBJ2-2, with 7 nucleotides matching TRBD2. Germline trimming cut 4 bases from V and 5 bases from J; bases unmatched to any gene: 16. This CDR3 is 18 amino acids long. CDR1 and CDR2 from the germline V gene are SGHAT and FQNNGV. Here the CDR3 reads CASSSKRKGLQKTGELFF. In DNA form, the CDR3 reads TGTGCCAGCAGCTCCAAGAGAAAGGGACTACAAAAGACCGGGGAGCTGTTTTTT.

This clonotype was seen a handful of times. The CDR3, as DNA: TGTGCCAGTAGTAGAGGGGGCGGCGCTGAAGCTTTCTTT. Its protein is CASSRGGGAEAFF. The chain employs TRBV19 and TRBJ1-1, with 7 nucleotides matching TRBD1. The CDR3 has 13 amino acids. V lost 4 bases, J lost 6 bases, and 5 bases stayed unmatched. The germline CDR1 and CDR2 sequences are LNHDA and SQIVND (reference sequence). The variable domain in full, with the rest retrieved from reference TRBV19 and TRBJ1-1, is DGGITQSPKYLFRKEGQNVTLSCEQNLNHDAMYWYRQDPGQGLRLIYYSQIVNDFQKGDIAEGYSVSREKKESFPLTVTSAQKNPTAFYLCASSRGGGAEAFFGQGTRLTVV.